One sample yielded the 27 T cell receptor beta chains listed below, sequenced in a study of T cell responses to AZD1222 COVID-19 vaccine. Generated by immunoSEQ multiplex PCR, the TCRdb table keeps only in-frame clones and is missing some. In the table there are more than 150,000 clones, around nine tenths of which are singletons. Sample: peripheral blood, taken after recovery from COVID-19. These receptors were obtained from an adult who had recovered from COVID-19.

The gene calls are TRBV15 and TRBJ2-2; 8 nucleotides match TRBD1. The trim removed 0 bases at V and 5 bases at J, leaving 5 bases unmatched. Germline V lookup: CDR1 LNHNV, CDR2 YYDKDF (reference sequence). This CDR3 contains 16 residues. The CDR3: CATSRDPGGRTGELFF. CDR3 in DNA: TGTGCCACCAGCAGAGATCCAGGGGGCAGGACCGGGGAGCTGTTTTTT.

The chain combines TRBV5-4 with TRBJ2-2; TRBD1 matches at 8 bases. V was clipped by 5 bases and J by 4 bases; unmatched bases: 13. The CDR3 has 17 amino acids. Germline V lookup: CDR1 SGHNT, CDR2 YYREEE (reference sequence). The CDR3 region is CASSPGQASSSTGELFF. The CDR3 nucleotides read TGTGCCAGCAGTCCGGGACAGGCCTCCTCGAGCACCGGGGAGCTGTTTTTT.

The CDR3 loop reads CATSRQGRGTGQPQHF. CDR3 nucleotides: TGTGCCACCAGCAGACAAGGGAGGGGGACCGGTCAGCCCCAGCATTTT. The chain links TRBV15 to TRBJ1-5; maybe TRBD1 (6 bases). The CDR3 extends over 16 amino acids. With 2 bases removed from V and 6 bases from J, the gap between germline ends came to 17 bases. Germline CDR1 LNHNV, CDR2 YYDKDF (reference sequence).

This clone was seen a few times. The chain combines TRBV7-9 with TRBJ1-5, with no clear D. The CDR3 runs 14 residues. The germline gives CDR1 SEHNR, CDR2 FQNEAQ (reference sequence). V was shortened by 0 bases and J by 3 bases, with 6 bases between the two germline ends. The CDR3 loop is CASSLAGFNQPQHF. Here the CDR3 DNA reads TGTGCCAGCAGCTTAGCCGGGTTCAATCAGCCCCAGCATTTT.

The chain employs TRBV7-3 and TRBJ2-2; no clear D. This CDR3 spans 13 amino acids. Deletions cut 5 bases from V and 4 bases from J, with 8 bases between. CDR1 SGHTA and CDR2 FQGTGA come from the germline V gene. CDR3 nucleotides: TGTGCCAGCAGCGTTACAAGCACCGGGGAGCTGTTTTTT. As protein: CASSVTSTGELFF.

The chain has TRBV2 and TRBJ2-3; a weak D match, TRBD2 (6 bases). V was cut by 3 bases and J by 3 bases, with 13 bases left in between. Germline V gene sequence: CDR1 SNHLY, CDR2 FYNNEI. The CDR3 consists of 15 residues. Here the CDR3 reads CASSDGTPLTDTQYF. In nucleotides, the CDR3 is TGTGCCAGCAGTGATGGGACTCCTCTTACAGATACGCAGTATTTT.

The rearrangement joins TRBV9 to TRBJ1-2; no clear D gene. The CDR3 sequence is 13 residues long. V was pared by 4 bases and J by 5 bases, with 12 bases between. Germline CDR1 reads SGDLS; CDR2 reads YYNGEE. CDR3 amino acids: CASSPGRTYGYTF. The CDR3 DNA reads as TGTGCCAGCAGCCCGGGCCGAACTTATGGCTACACCTTC.

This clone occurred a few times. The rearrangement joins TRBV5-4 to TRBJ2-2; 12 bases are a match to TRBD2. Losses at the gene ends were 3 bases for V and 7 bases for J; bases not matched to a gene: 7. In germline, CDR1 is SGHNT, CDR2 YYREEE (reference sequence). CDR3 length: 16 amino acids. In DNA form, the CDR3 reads TGTGCCAGCAGCTCCTCTAGCGGGGGGGGAAGCGGGGAGCTGTTTTTT. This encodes CASSSSSGGGSGELFF.

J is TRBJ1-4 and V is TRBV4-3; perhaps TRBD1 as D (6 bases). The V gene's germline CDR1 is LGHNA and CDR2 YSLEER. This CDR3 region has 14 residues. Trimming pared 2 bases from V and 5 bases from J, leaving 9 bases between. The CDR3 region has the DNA TGCGCCAGCAGCCAATCAGACAGGAATGAAAAACTGTTTTTT. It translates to CASSQSDRNEKLFF.

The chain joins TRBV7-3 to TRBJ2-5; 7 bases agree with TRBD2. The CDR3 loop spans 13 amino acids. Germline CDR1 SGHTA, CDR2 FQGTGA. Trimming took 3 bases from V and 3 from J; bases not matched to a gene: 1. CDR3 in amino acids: CASSFGREETQYF. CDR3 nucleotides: TGTGCCAGCAGCTTTGGGAGGGAAGAGACCCAGTACTTC.

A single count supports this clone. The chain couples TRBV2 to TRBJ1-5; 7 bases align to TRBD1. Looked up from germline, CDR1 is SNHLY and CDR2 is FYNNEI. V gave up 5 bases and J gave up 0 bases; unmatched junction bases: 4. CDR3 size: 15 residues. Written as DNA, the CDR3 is TGTGCCAGCAGTCAGGACAGGAGTAGCAATCAGCCCCAGCATTTT. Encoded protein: CASSQDRSSNQPQHF.

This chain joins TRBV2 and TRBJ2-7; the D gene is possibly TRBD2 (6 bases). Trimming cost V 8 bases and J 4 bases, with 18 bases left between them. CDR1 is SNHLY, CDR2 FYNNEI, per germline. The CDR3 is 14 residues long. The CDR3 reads CASVHGGRGYEQYF. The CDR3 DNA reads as TGTGCCAGCGTCCACGGGGGTAGAGGGTACGAGCAGTACTTC.

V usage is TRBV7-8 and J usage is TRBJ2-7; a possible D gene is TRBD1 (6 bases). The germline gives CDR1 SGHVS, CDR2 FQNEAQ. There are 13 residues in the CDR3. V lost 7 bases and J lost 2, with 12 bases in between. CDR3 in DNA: TGTGCCAGCACCGACGGACAGACCTACGAGCAGTACTTC. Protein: CASTDGQTYEQYF.

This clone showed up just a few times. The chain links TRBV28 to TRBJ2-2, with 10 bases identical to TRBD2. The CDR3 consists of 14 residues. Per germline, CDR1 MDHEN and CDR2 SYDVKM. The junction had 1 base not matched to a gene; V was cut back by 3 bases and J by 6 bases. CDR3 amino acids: CASSFSGGAGELFF. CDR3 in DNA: TGTGCCAGCAGTTTCAGCGGGGGGGCCGGGGAGCTGTTTTTT.

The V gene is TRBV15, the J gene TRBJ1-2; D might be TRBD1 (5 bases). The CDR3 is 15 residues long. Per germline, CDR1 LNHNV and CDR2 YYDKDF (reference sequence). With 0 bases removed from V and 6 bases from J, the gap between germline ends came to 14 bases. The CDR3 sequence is CATSRERGGNDGYTF. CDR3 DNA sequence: TGTGCCACCAGCAGAGAACGGGGGGGAAATGATGGCTACACCTTC. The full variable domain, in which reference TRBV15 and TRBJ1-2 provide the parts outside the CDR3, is DAMVIQNPRYQVTQFGKPVTLSCSQTLNHNVMYWYQQKSSQAPKLLFHYYDKDFNNEADTPDNFQSRRPNTSFCFLDIRSPGLGDTAMYLCATSRERGGNDGYTFGSGTRLTVV.

CDR3 amino acids: CASSFFSGGAPGNTIYF. The CDR3 DNA reads as TGTGCCAGCAGCTTTTTTTCAGGAGGGGCGCCTGGAAACACCATATATTTT. The rearrangement joins TRBV11-2 to TRBJ1-3, with TRBD1 as a possible D gene (5 bases). The germline V gene has CDR1 SGHAT and CDR2 FQNNGV. The V end lost 3 bases, the J end lost 2 bases, and 17 bases lay between the germline ends. CDR3 length: 17 amino acids.

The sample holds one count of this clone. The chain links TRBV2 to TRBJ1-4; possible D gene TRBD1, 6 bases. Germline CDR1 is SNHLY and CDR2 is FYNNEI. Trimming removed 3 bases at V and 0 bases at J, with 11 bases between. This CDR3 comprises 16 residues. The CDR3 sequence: CASSEEGGATNEKLFF. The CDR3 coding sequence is TGTGCCAGCAGTGAGGAAGGGGGAGCAACTAATGAAAAACTGTTTTTT.

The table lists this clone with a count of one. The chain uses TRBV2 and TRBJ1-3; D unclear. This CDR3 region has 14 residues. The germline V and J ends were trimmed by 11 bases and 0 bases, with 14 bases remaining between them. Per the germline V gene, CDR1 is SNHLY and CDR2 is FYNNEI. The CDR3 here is CAASPASSGNTIYF. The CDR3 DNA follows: TGTGCCGCGAGCCCGGCTTCCTCTGGAAACACCATATATTTT. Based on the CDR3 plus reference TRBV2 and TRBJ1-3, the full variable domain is EPEVTQTPSHQVTQMGQEVILRCVPISNHLYFYWYRQILGQKVEFLVSFYNNEISEKSEIFDDQFSVERPDGSNFTLKIRSTKLEDSAMYFCAASPASSGNTIYFGEGSWLTVV.

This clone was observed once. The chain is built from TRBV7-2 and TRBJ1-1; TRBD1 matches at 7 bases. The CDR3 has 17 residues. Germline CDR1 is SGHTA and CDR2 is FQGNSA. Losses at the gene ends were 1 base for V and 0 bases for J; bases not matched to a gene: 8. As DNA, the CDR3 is TGTGCCAGCAGCTTAGGGTGGGGACAGACTATGAACACTGAAGCTTTCTTT. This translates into CASSLGWGQTMNTEAFF.

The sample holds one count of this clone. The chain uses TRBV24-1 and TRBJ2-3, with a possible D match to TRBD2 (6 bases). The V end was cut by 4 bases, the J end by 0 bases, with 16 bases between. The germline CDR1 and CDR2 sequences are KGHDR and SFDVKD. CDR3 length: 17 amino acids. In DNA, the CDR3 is TGTGCCACCAGTGACTCCTATAGCGGACTTAGCACAGATACGCAGTATTTT. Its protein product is CATSDSYSGLSTDTQYF.

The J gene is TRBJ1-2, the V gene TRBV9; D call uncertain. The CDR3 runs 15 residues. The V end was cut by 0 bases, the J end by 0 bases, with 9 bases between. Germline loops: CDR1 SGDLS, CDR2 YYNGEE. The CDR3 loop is CASSVAGPTNYGYTF. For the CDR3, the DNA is TGTGCCAGCAGCGTAGCGGGTCCTACTAACTATGGCTACACCTTC.

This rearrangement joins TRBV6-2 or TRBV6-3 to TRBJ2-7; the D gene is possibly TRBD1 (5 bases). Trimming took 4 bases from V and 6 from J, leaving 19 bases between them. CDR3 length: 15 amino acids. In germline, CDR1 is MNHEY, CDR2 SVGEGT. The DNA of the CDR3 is TGTGCCAGCAGTTTTCGGACACACGAGCCAAGCGAGCAGTACTTC. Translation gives CASSFRTHEPSEQYF.

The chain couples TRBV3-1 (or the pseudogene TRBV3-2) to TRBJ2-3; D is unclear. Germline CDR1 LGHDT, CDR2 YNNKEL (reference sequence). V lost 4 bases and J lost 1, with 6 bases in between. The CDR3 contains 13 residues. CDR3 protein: CASSPTGTDTQYF. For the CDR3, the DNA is TGTGCCAGCAGCCCCACTGGCACAGATACGCAGTATTTT.

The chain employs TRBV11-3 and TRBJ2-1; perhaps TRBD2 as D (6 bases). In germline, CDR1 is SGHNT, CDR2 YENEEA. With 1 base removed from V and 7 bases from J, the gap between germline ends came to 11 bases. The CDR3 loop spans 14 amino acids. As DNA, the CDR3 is TGTGCCAGCAGCTTAGGGGCGGGATGGAATGAGCAGTTCTTC. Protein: CASSLGAGWNEQFF.

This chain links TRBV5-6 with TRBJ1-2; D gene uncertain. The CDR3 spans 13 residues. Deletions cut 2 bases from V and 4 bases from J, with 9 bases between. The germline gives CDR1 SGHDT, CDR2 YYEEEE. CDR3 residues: CASSLTLPYGYTF. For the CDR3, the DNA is TGTGCCAGCAGCTTAACTTTGCCCTATGGCTACACCTTC.

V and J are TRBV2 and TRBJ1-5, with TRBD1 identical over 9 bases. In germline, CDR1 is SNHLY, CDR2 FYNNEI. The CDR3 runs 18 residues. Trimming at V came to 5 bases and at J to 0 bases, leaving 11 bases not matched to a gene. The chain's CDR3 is CASSKAGTGLYSNQPQHF. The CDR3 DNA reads TGTGCCAGCAGTAAGGCCGGGACAGGGCTATATAGCAATCAGCCCCAGCATTTT.

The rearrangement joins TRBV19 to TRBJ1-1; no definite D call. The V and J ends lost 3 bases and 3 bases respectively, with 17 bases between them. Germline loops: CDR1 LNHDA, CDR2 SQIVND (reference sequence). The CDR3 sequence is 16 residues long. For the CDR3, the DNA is TGTGCCAGTAGTATTGAGGGCCCAGGAGTCGACACTGAAGCTTTCTTT. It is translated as CASSIEGPGVDTEAFF.